This T cell receptor beta chain was identified in a study of T cells in Graves' hyperthyroidism and ophthalmopathy (dated 2019 in TCRdb). Describing the broader study: Peripheral blood samples were taken at the time of initial diagnosis, prior to any treatment. The roughly 91 discovery patients were randomly split 7:3 into training and test sets. TCR V-J signatures able to tell the groups apart were searched for in a discovery cohort of some 100 patients, of whom fewer than 45 had Graves' ophthalmopathy and about 55 had stable Graves' hyperthyroidism. Following sampling, methimazole starting at 30 mg daily was given to hyperthyroidism patients, and high-dose intravenous methylprednisolone was given to ophthalmopathy patients. The study also compared thyroid tissue and blood T-cell repertoires from several Graves' hyperthyroidism patients. Prospective prediction of ophthalmopathy was tested in an independent validation cohort of 18 to 20 hyperthyroidism patients and 17 patients who later progressed to ophthalmopathy. According to the paper, TCR Vbeta CDR3 sequencing was carried out on 135 peripheral blood samples, which came from under 50 ophthalmopathy, 70 to 80 hyperthyroidism and approximately 17 progressor patients. Broad study findings and their caveats: A model built on a 13 V-J signature distinguished ophthalmopathy from stable hyperthyroidism, reaching over 85% sensitivity and approximately 81% specificity in cross-validation and 80%/75% in testing. Sample size was not statistically predetermined, and blinding of investigators to group allocation was not performed. In validation, the model predicted progression to ophthalmopathy with 60% to 71% sensitivity and approximately 74% specificity, a median of around 6.6 months before onset. Most expanded thyroid clonotypes (frequency above 0.001) were also detected in blood, a finding suggesting that blood repertoires may reflect thyroid immune responses.

This clonotype was seen a few times. Its antigen is unknown. No base-level quality is on record; no much larger clone is a single base apart. Including cysteine and phenylalanine, the CDR3 has 14 amino acids. The read is trimmed to its CDR3 DNA, 42 bases read in frame from base 1. The V end loses 4 bases and the J end loses 8 bases, and a stretch of 18 bases separates them. CDR1 and CDR2 are read off the germline V gene as SGHRS and YFSETQ. The TCR beta CDR3 regions were amplified from the RNA transcripts. For the first round of RT-PCR on the TCR CDR3, the HTBI primer set was used together with the Qiagen OneStep RT-PCR kit. The libraries were constructed in a second round of multiplex PCR and then size-selected and purified. The libraries were sequenced on an Illumina HiSeq2000 using paired-end 100 bp reads. Under the source paper's analysis protocol: SOAPnuke was used to process the raw data, removing reads that contained adapters or uncalled bases, had a mean Phred below 15, or lacked an exact match to the constant primer or identifier. COPE v1.2.5 was used to merge high-quality paired reads, and clonotypes were defined as unique nucleotide sequences. MiTCR v1.1 was used to align clonotypes to the IMGT TRBV, TRBD and TRBJ reference segments. The analysis was restricted to V-J combinations with a frequency above 0.0001, which together covered just over 98% of the repertoires. A TCS score was defined as the ratio of F50 (clonal expansion) to E x V (chaos), with BLOSUM62-based TCRdist applied between CDR3 peptides within each V-J. Welch's t-statistics and random forest reduced around 510 V-J features to fewer than 15, which were used in a naive Bayes classifier (R e1071). TCRdb ran its own pipeline on the public reads, namely fastp trimming at Q25 and MiXCR clone calling, and kept in-frame beta chains. Rows matching on CDR3 protein sequence are summarized as one entry with the most common DNA and genes. In this record, the V and J calls reflect TCRdb's handling and not the investigators' own analysis. The sample table records under 650,000 distinct CDR3 sequences; about 17% of these occur just once. The ten largest clones represent around 4% of the sample.

Graves' hyperthyroidism was defined as stable when no progression to ophthalmopathy occurred over 18 months of follow-up. Hyperthyroidism patients were aged 18 to 65 years and newly diagnosed, with disease duration of less than 2 months. Patients with uncontrolled infections, other autoimmune diseases, pregnancy or lactation were excluded. Diagnoses were based on clinical symptoms, serum thyroxine and TRAb, thyroid ultrasound and orbital computed tomography. Ficoll-Paque density gradient centrifugation was used to isolate PBMCs from approximately 11 ml of fresh peripheral blood. Total RNA was extracted with Trizol reagent, and quality was checked on an Agilent 2100 Bioanalyzer.

Material: blood. This TCR was sampled from a woman aged 25 to 39 with Graves' hyperthyroidism. Here the chain combines TRBV5-1 and TRBJ1-1; the D segment could be TRBD1, given 6 matching bases. The DNA sequence follows: TGCGCCAGCAGCCCCCAGGGGCTGGCGATGGAAGCTTTCTTT. Translated, this is CASSPQGLAMEAFF.